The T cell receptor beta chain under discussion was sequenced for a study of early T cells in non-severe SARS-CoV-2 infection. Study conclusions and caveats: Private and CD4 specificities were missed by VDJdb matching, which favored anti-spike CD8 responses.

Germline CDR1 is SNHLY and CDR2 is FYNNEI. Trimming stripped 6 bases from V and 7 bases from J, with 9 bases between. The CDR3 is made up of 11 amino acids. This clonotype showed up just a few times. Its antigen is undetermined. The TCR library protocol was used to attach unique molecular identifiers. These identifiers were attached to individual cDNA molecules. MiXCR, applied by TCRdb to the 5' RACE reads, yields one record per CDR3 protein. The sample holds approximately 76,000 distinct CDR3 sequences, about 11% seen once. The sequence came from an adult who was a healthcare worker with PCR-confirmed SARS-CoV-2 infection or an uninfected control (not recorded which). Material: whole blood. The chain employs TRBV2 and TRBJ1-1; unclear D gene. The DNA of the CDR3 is TGTGCCAGCAGAACAGAGATTGAAGCTTTCTTT. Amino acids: CASRTEIEAFF. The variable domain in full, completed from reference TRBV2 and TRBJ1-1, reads EPEVTQTPSHQVTQMGQEVILRCVPISNHLYFYWYRQILGQKVEFLVSFYNNEISEKSEIFDDQFSVERPDGSNFTLKIRSTKLEDSAMYFCASRTEIEAFFGQGTRLTVV.